This entry is about one TCR beta chain. It lacks a known antigen. Within one base of it there is no much larger clone, and no base qualities were kept. The entry originates in a study of CD8 T cells in Susac syndrome (dated by TCRdb to the late 2010s). About the investigation overall: Whether CD8+ T cell activation and differentiation in Susac syndrome was antigen driven was tested using repertoire sequencing. The clonality of the CD8+ T cell repertoire was compared across about 12 healthy donors, around 14 Susac syndrome patients and roughly 15 multiple sclerosis patients.

RNA was extracted with the RNeasy kit and roughly 0.5 to 1 ug was reverse transcribed using random hexamers. TCR beta CDR3 regions were amplified with the immunoSEQ multiplex PCR assay covering 54 Vbeta and 13 Jbeta segments. PCR amplification bias was corrected using a synthetic template baseline for primer optimization and computational correction. Under the source paper's analysis protocol: Only productive sequences were kept, with reads annotated to V, D and J genes according to IMGT and analyzed in immunoSEQ Analyzer. Clonality was computed as one minus Shannon entropy normalized by log2 of the number of productive unique sequences. For each patient and control, public and private clones were evaluated among the 100 most prevalent clones. A clone was defined as Susac-specific if it was absent from the healthy and MS cohorts, from roughly 990 published viral clones and from other ImmuneACCESS disease sequences. In-frame beta chains were kept once TCRdb had trimmed the public reads at Q25 with fastp and called clones with MiXCR. Duplicate CDR3 protein sequences are folded into a single record with the most common DNA and genes. The V and J calls shown here were made by TCRdb, not taken from the authors' results. This sample has about 180,000 distinct CDR3 sequences in its table, and 85% to 95% of those were observed once. Of the sample, around 0.15% is held by the ten largest clones.

Beyond this particular receptor, the publication reports: The study acknowledged that relatively few individuals were included in the TCR sequencing and HLA analysis.

Peripheral blood CD8+ and CD4+ T cells from healthy donors, Susac syndrome patients and multiple sclerosis patients were profiled by high-throughput TCR beta sequencing. The multiple sclerosis controls were treatment-naive patients who had stable or active relapsing-remitting disease and met the revised McDonald criteria. Bulk CD8+ and CD4+ T cells were purified by magnetic negative isolation, while CD8+ TEMRA cells were enriched using FACS. Blood was collected in EDTA tubes and processed within 24 hours, with PBMCs isolated through density gradient centrifugation. PBMCs intended for TCR sequencing were frozen in liquid nitrogen and were later thawed in a 37 degrees C water bath. Purity of sorted or isolated CD4+, CD8+ and CD8+ TEMRA cells was at least 90%. The origin of this receptor is a human donor with multiple sclerosis. The sequenced sample was CD8+ T cells from PBMCs.

The CDR3 reads CASSGATYEQYF. The base sequence is TGTGCCAGCAGTGGGGCTACCTACGAGCAGTACTTC. The rearranged chain carries TRBV27 and TRBJ2-7; a tentative D match to TRBD1 spans 5 bases. The cysteine opens and the phenylalanine closes a CDR3 of 12 amino acids. Only the CDR3 DNA stays, 36 bases, in frame from base 1. From the germline V gene (reference sequence), CDR1 is MNHEY and CDR2 is SMNVEV. V is pared back by 5 bases and J by 2 bases, with 7 bases lying between the germline termini.